This T cell receptor beta chain was sequenced in a study of T cells after yellow fever vaccination. Germline CDR1 reads SEHNR; CDR2 reads FQNEAQ (reference sequence). The CDR3 loop spans 15 amino acids. Trimming at V came to 1 base and at J to 5 bases, leaving 3 bases not matched to a gene. In this sample, this clonotype turned up many times. The target antigen is unknown. Study results and limitations: Boosting was followed by the reappearance of most primary-vaccination clones (about 97% CD4, about 90% CD8). The secondary response was weaker but peaked faster, day 5 versus 15. Abundant bulk-population clonotypes could contaminate the FACS-sorted repertoires.

Synthesis of TCR cDNA relied on 5'RACE template switching, which attached a universal primer site and UMIs. TCRdb reprocessed the 5' RACE reads with MiXCR, giving one entry per CDR3 protein. The sample includes about 63,000 distinct CDR3 sequences, 6% to 7.5% of them seen just once. The sample was CD8+ T cells sorted from PBMCs, taken 15 days after the yellow fever booster vaccination. The chain carries TRBV7-9 and TRBJ2-5; 11 positions agree with TRBD2. The sequence was obtained from a man aged 25 to 40 who received the YFV17D yellow fever vaccine. As DNA, the CDR3 is TGTGCCAGCAGCTTAGTAGCGGGAGGGTCGGAGACCCAGTACTTC. This encodes CASSLVAGGSETQYF.